This T cell receptor (beta chain) was sequenced for a study of OX40 agonist ivuxolimab in advanced cancers. TCRdb's copy holds only in-frame clones and misses some; the assay was immunoSEQ multiplex PCR. The table lists about 60,000 clones, approximately 84% of them singletons. With V trimmed by 4 bases and J by 8 bases, 4 bases remained unmatched. Germline V gene sequence: CDR1 LNHDA, CDR2 SQIVND (reference sequence). This CDR3 comprises 12 residues. The source is an adult with an advanced solid tumor such as melanoma, head and neck, liver or kidney cancer. Sequencing was performed on CD4+ or CD8+ T cells sorted from blood, taken in a trial of the OX40 agonist ivuxolimab. This chain links TRBV19 with TRBJ1-1; TRBD1 aligns across 7 bases. CDR3 in amino acids: CASSTDRTEAFF. In nucleotides, the CDR3 is TGTGCCAGTAGTACGGACAGGACCGAAGCTTTCTTT.